Each of the 5 T cell receptor beta chains below was sequenced from the same sample in a study of stem cell transplantation in POMP-related autoinflammatory disease (dated by TCRdb to 2020 to 2023). Library generation was performed with the immunoSEQ multiplex PCR assay. TCRdb carries this immuneACCESS record with in-frame sequences only. Its versions omit some clonotypes, under half of them owing to an unresolved V gene in the studies checked, with the rest unexplained. The sample table holds tens of thousands of clones, of which just over 90% were seen once. The ten biggest clones cover around 0.66% of the sample. The sample's time point label, in plain terms: after hematopoietic stem cell transplant. Sequences were derived from CD4+ T cells from PBMCs, sampled after stem cell transplantation. The origin of the receptors is a human patient with POMP-related autoinflammation and immune dysregulation (PRAID). Following a transplant, some T lymphocytes may have been derived from the graft donor.

The chain employs TRBV19 and TRBJ2-5, with TRBD2 matching over 11 bases. The CDR3 extends over 15 amino acids. V lost 4 bases and J lost 0; bases outside the gene matches: 1. The germline V gene has CDR1 LNHDA and CDR2 SQIVND (reference sequence). This chain's CDR3 is CASSTLAGDQETQYF. CDR3 coding DNA: TGTGCCAGTAGTACACTAGCGGGGGACCAAGAGACCCAGTACTTC.

In nucleotides, the CDR3 is TGTGCCAGCAGCCAAGTTTTCCGACAGAATGAAAAACTGTTTTTT. Protein sequence: CASSQVFRQNEKLFF. This chain joins TRBV3-1 (or the pseudogene TRBV3-2) and TRBJ1-4; a possible D gene is TRBD1 (5 bases). The germline V and J ends were trimmed by 1 base and 5 bases, with 11 bases remaining between them. The CDR3 has 15 amino acids. Germline CDR1 LGHDT, CDR2 YNNKEL (reference sequence).

The chain couples TRBV24-1 to TRBJ2-2; 11 nucleotides agree with TRBD2. CDR1 is KGHDR and CDR2 is SFDVKD in the germline V gene. Unmatched junction bases numbered 8, after V lost 5 bases and J lost 4 bases. The CDR3 consists of 17 residues. This CDR3 reads CATSGVLAGVGTGELFF. In DNA, the CDR3 is TGTGCCACCAGTGGAGTACTAGCGGGAGTCGGCACCGGGGAGCTGTTTTTT.

The rearrangement links TRBV5-5 to TRBJ2-7, with 7 bases that match TRBD2. The CDR3 loop spans 14 amino acids. The junction had 9 bases not matched to a gene; V was cut back by 7 bases and J by 2 bases. In germline, CDR1 is SGHKS, CDR2 YYEKEE (reference sequence). The CDR3 loop reads CASGPGGGAYEQYV. CDR3 sequence (DNA): TGTGCCAGCGGGCCGGGAGGTGGGGCCTACGAGCAGTACGTC.

This clone was observed a single time. The J gene is TRBJ1-5, the V gene TRBV19, with unresolved D. Germline-derived CDR1 and CDR2 are LNHDA and SQIVND (reference sequence). Trimming took off 3 bases at V and 4 bases at J, with 16 bases between the two ends. CDR3 length: 16 amino acids. CDR3: CASSMIQVAKNQPQHF. The CDR3 region has the DNA TGTGCCAGTAGTATGATCCAGGTGGCTAAGAATCAGCCCCAGCATTTT.